This T cell receptor beta chain was found in a study of response to subunit inactivated influenza vaccine. This CDR3 has 18 residues. One entry per CDR3 protein, called by TCRdb with MiXCR from the RT-PCR reads. Of more than 450,000 distinct CDR3 sequences in the sample, 6% to 9% are singletons; the top ten hold approximately 13%. This clonotype was found a few times. Its specificity is not known. General study findings and limits: It was the authors' suggestion that each seasonal influenza vaccination recruits few new T cells.

The sample in question was PBMCs from blood, obtained around 25 months after vaccination. The clonotype originates from a man aged 50 to 69 who received an inactivated influenza vaccine. This chain connects TRBV21-1 to TRBJ2-1; TRBD2, the D gene given by the table, was not confirmed from the DNA. TRBV21-1 is classified as a pseudogene. CDR3 loop: CASRRPGAGGPSYNEQFF. The CDR3 nucleotides are TGTGCCAGCAGACGCCCCGGCGCGGGAGGGCCTTCCTACAATGAGCAGTTCTTC.